This entry lists 29 T cell receptor beta chains sequenced from one sample in a study of identical twins. TCRdb called the 5' RACE reads again in MiXCR, with one record for every CDR3 protein. The top ten hold 1.5% to 2% of the sample, which has hundreds of thousands of distinct CDR3 sequences, 5.5% to 7.5% seen once. The sample taken for sequencing was naive T cells sorted from blood. These TCRs come from a man younger than 30 in good health.

The sample holds many counts of this clonotype. This rearrangement joins TRBV5-1 to TRBJ2-3; tentatively, D is TRBD1 (6 bases). The CDR3 runs 16 residues. The germline V gene encodes CDR1 SGHRS and CDR2 YFSETQ. V lost 3 bases and J 3 bases, leaving 17 bases between the germline ends. The CDR3 DNA is TGCGCCAGCAGCTCTAAACCGGACAGTTGGACAGATACGCAGTATTTT. Amino acids: CASSSKPDSWTDTQYF.

This clonotype has only a few counts. The V gene is TRBV28, the J gene TRBJ2-7, with a possible D match to TRBD2 (6 bases). CDR1 and CDR2 from the germline V gene are MDHEN and SYDVKM. The ends were cut back, 3 bases at V and 6 bases at J, with 12 bases in the middle. The CDR3 length is 13 residues. The CDR3 DNA reads TGTGCCAGCAGTTTCGGGGGTTCGGGCGAGCAGTACGTC. Amino acid sequence: CASSFGGSGEQYV.

Ten or more counts support this clonotype. Written as DNA, the CDR3 is TGTGCCATCCGACAGGGGGCCTTGACCGGGGAGCTGTTTTTT. Amino acids: CAIRQGALTGELFF. This chain joins TRBV6-1 and TRBJ2-2; 10 bases are a match to TRBD1. Germline CDR1 and CDR2: MNHNS and SASEGT. The J segment lost 5 bases and the V segment lost 10 bases, leaving 7 bases of the junction unmatched. There are 14 residues in the CDR3.

The sample holds many counts of this clonotype. This rearrangement joins TRBV29-1 to TRBJ2-5, with unresolved D. Trimming removed 4 bases at V and 1 base at J, with 7 bases between. Germline CDR1 SQVTM, CDR2 ANQGSEA. The CDR3 totals 12 residues. CDR3 nucleotide sequence: TGCAGCGTTGGTTGGGTCCAAGAGACCCAGTACTTC. Residues: CSVGWVQETQYF.

This clonotype has a count of ten or more. The chain is built from TRBV10-3 and TRBJ1-1; 8 bases are shared with TRBD1. Per the germline V gene, CDR1 is ENHRY and CDR2 is SYGVKD. V lost 6 bases to trimming and J lost 0 bases; unmatched junction nucleotides: 6. This CDR3 is built from 15 residues. The CDR3 DNA is TGTGCCATCAGCCCGGACAGGGAGGTGAACACTGAAGCTTTCTTT. The encoded protein is CAISPDREVNTEAFF.

This clonotype showed up many times. This chain uses TRBV29-1 with TRBJ2-5; D may correspond to TRBD1 or TRBD2 (6 bases each). CDR3 length: 11 residues. Germline CDR1 reads SQVTM; CDR2 reads ANQGSEA. CDR3 loop: CAVRGGETQYF. The CDR3 region has the DNA TGCGCCGTCAGGGGAGGAGAGACCCAGTACTTC.

This clonotype showed up many times. The chain recombines TRBV12-3 or TRBV12-4 with TRBJ1-2; TRBD1 is a possible D gene (6 bases). CDR3 size: 12 residues. Trimming took 6 bases from V and 4 from J, leaving 9 bases between them. The CDR3 region is CASRPQGYGYTF. CDR3 bases: TGTGCCAGCAGACCACAGGGCTATGGCTACACCTTC.

This clonotype was picked up many times. This chain links TRBV29-1 with TRBJ2-3, with 9 bases matching TRBD2. The junction had 7 bases not matched to a gene; V was cut back by 3 bases and J by 6 bases. CDR3 size: 14 residues. CDR1 SQVTM and CDR2 ANQGSEA come from the germline V gene. CDR3 in DNA: TGCAGCGTTGAGCGGGAGGGCGCCGTGGATACGCAGTATTTT. This encodes CSVEREGAVDTQYF.

This clonotype was detected many times. The rearrangement uses TRBV7-2 and TRBJ1-5; TRBD1 aligns across 7 bases. The CDR3 has 15 amino acids. Germline CDR1 SGHTA, CDR2 FQGNSA. V shed 4 bases, J shed 4 bases, and the junction held 7 bases outside the gene matches. The CDR3 nucleotides are TGTGCCAGCAGCTGGAGGACAGGTGAAAATCAGCCCCAGCATTTT. Translating gives CASSWRTGENQPQHF.

This clonotype came up many times. The rearrangement joins TRBV25-1 to TRBJ1-2; 8 bases match TRBD1. The CDR3 has 16 amino acids. With 1 base clipped from V and 7 bases from J, the junction kept 11 bases outside the gene matches. Germline CDR1 reads MGHDK; CDR2 reads SYGVNS. The CDR3 DNA is TGTGCCAGCAGTGAATCTGGCGACAGGGGCTTGAGTGGCTACACCTTC. Amino acid sequence: CASSESGDRGLSGYTF.

In this sample, this clonotype turned up a few times. The gene calls are TRBV4-1 and TRBJ1-5, with D perhaps TRBD1 (6 bases). With 2 bases removed from V and 4 bases from J, the gap between germline ends came to 15 bases. This CDR3 has 16 amino acids. Germline CDR1 is MGHRA and CDR2 is YSYEKL. Written as DNA, the CDR3 is TGCGCCAGCAGCCAAAATCCGTTCACAGGGAATCAGCCCCAGCATTTT. Translation gives CASSQNPFTGNQPQHF.

This clonotype was recorded at least ten times. The rearrangement links TRBV20-1 to TRBJ2-4, with D possibly being TRBD1 or TRBD2 (7 bases each). The V and J ends lost 4 bases and 10 bases respectively, with 32 bases between them. Germline CDR1 is DFQATT and CDR2 is SNEGSKA (reference sequence). This CDR3 spans 18 amino acids. This chain's CDR3 is CSATPGGGREAVDSIQYF. For the CDR3, the DNA is TGCAGTGCTACCCCAGGGGGAGGGAGGGAGGCCGTTGATAGTATTCAGTACTTC.

This clonotype occurred many times. This chain links TRBV28 with TRBJ2-2; no firm D call. Trimming cost V 9 bases and J 0 bases, with 11 bases left between them. Germline CDR1 MDHEN, CDR2 SYDVKM. This CDR3 is built from 14 residues. This chain's CDR3 is CASELPTNTGELFF. CDR3 DNA: TGTGCCAGTGAGTTACCGACGAACACCGGGGAGCTGTTTTTT. The full variable domain, in which reference TRBV28 and TRBJ2-2 provide the parts outside the CDR3, is DVKVTQSSRYLVKRTGEKVFLECVQDMDHENMFWYRQDPGLGLRLIYFSYDVKMKEKGDIPEGYSVSREKKERFSLILESASTNQTSMYLCASELPTNTGELFFGEGSRLTVL.

The CDR3 coding sequence is TGTGCCAGCAGCCTCGCCGACAGGAGCTCCTACGAGCAGTACTTC. Its translation is CASSLADRSSYEQYF. The V gene is TRBV9, the J gene TRBJ2-7; a possible D gene is TRBD1 (6 bases). Germline-derived CDR1 and CDR2 are SGDLS and YYNGEE. The V gene lost 4 bases and the J gene lost 0 bases, with 14 bases spanning the gap. This CDR3 is built from 15 residues. The full variable domain, rest sourced from reference TRBV9 and TRBJ2-7, is DSGVTQTPKHLITATGQRVTLRCSPRSGDLSVYWYQQSLDQGLQFLIQYYNGEERAKGNILERFSAQQFPDLHSELNLSSLELGDSALYFCASSLADRSSYEQYFGPGTRLTVT.

Note on this clonotype: Mismatch with germline at one junction end may stem from a read error. The chain links TRBV5-1 to TRBJ2-5; TRBD2 might be the D (7 bases). The germline V gene encodes CDR1 SGHRS and CDR2 YFSETQ. The CDR3 is 16 amino acids. The CDR3 sequence is CAISLSGGGLQETQYF. CDR3 in DNA: TGCGCCATCAGCTTGAGTGGCGGGGGCCTTCAAGAGACCCAGTACTTC.

The chain employs TRBV6-2 or TRBV6-3 and TRBJ2-2; TRBD1 or TRBD2 may be the D gene (6 bases each). Trimming removed 4 bases at V and 4 bases at J, with 16 bases between. The CDR3 length is 16 residues. The germline CDR1 and CDR2 sequences are MNHEY and SVGEGT. DNA for the CDR3: TGTGCCAGCAGTTTCCCCGTGGGGGGCATCACCGGGGAGCTGTTTTTT. Amino acid sequence: CASSFPVGGITGELFF.

V and J are TRBV20-1 and TRBJ2-7, with D possibly being TRBD1 (6 bases). V lost 6 bases and J lost 2, with 14 bases in between. The CDR3 totals 13 residues. The V gene's germline CDR1 is DFQATT and CDR2 SNEGSKA (reference sequence). This CDR3 is CSADTGTTYEQYF. Written as DNA, the CDR3 is TGCAGTGCCGACACCGGGACAACCTACGAGCAGTACTTC.

This clonotype was seen many times. The chain employs TRBV5-1 and TRBJ2-5, with 7 nucleotides matching TRBD1. The germline V gene encodes CDR1 SGHRS and CDR2 YFSETQ. Germline trimming cut 4 bases from V and 3 bases from J; bases unmatched to any gene: 6. CDR3 length: 14 residues. This CDR3 is CASSLPGTEETQYF. The CDR3 DNA reads as TGCGCCAGCAGCCTACCCGGGACAGAAGAGACCCAGTACTTC.

This clonotype was detected ten times or more. The chain is built from TRBV20-1 and TRBJ2-1; unclear D gene. The CDR3 length is 13 residues. V lost 4 bases and J lost 3, with 10 bases in between. In germline, CDR1 is DFQATT, CDR2 SNEGSKA (reference sequence). This chain's CDR3 is CSAKEANYNEQFF. CDR3 in DNA: TGCAGTGCTAAAGAGGCTAACTACAATGAGCAGTTCTTC.

This clonotype was detected ten times or more. The genes are TRBV29-1 and TRBJ2-3; TRBD1 matches at 9 bases. The CDR3 is 13 amino acids. V was pared by 5 bases and J by 3 bases, with 3 bases of the junction left unmatched. The germline V gene encodes CDR1 SQVTM and CDR2 ANQGSEA. The CDR3, as DNA: TGCAGCGTTCTGACAGGGGGTACAGATACGCAGTATTTT. Translated: CSVLTGGTDTQYF.

This CDR3 is CASSTGQGSVTGELFF. CDR3 bases: TGTGCCAGCTCAACGGGACAGGGGTCGGTCACCGGGGAGCTGTTTTTT. The gene calls are TRBV18 and TRBJ2-2; 10 bases fit TRBD1. The CDR3 extends over 16 amino acids. Germline V gene lookup returns CDR1 KGHSH and CDR2 LQKENI. J gave up 4 bases and V 5 bases, and 7 bases lay outside the gene matches. The full variable domain, in which reference TRBV18 and TRBJ2-2 provide the parts outside the CDR3, is NAGVMQNPRHLVRRRGQEARLRCSPMKGHSHVYWYRQLPEEGLKFMVYLQKENIIDESGMPKERFSAEFPKEGPSILRIQQVVRGDSAAYFCASSTGQGSVTGELFFGEGSRLTVL.

At least ten counts were recorded for this clonotype. The chain has TRBV6-1 and TRBJ1-5; D possibly corresponds to TRBD1 (5 bases). The V end was cut by 5 bases, the J end by 1 base, with 15 bases between. Germline CDR1 MNHNS, CDR2 SASEGT. The CDR3 extends over 16 amino acids. This CDR3 is CASSPGGVLSNQPQHF. CDR3 nucleotides: TGTGCCAGCAGTCCTGGGGGGGTATTAAGCAATCAGCCCCAGCATTTT.

The sample holds many counts of this clonotype. The CDR3 is CASRPGRGEAFF. In nucleotides, the CDR3 is TGTGCCAGCAGACCTGGACGGGGTGAAGCTTTCTTT. The rearrangement uses TRBV3-1 and TRBJ1-1, with unresolved D. Per the germline V gene, CDR1 is LGHDT and CDR2 is YNNKEL (reference sequence). The CDR3 extends over 12 amino acids. V was pared by 6 bases and J by 7 bases, with 12 bases between.

This chain uses TRBV18 with TRBJ2-2; D not certain. V gave up 2 bases and J gave up 7 bases, with 8 bases separating them. The germline CDR1 and CDR2 sequences are KGHSH and LQKENI. The length of the CDR3 is 13 residues. CDR3 sequence reads: CASSPLVSGELFF. CDR3 DNA sequence: TGTGCCAGCTCACCATTGGTGAGCGGGGAGCTGTTTTTT.

The sample holds many counts of this clonotype. This chain connects TRBV29-1 to TRBJ2-4; 7 positions match TRBD1. Germline-derived CDR1 and CDR2 are SQVTM and ANQGSEA. CDR3 length: 18 residues. V gave up 1 base and J gave up 0 bases; unmatched junction bases: 12. CDR3 in DNA: TGCAGCGTTGAAGTGACAGGGTTAAGCCGAGTAGCCAAAAACATTCAGTACTTC. This sequence encodes CSVEVTGLSRVAKNIQYF.

This chain joins TRBV7-9 and TRBJ1-6, with D unclear. The CDR3 contains 15 residues. Germline CDR1 SEHNR, CDR2 FQNEAQ (reference sequence). Trimming took off 1 base at V and 5 bases at J, with 9 bases between the two ends. CDR3 nucleotide sequence: TGTGCCAGCAGCTTAGAAGGCGTGAATAATTCACCCCTCCACTTT. This codes for CASSLEGVNNSPLHF.

This clonotype was counted at least ten times. The V call is TRBV10-3, the J call TRBJ2-5, with D perhaps matching TRBD1 (5 bases). Deletions cut 0 bases from V and 0 bases from J, with 8 bases between. CDR1 and CDR2 from the germline V gene are ENHRY and SYGVKD. The CDR3 length is 15 residues. CDR3 sequence reads: CAISESRQYQETQYF. The CDR3 region has the DNA TGTGCCATCAGTGAGTCTCGACAGTACCAAGAGACCCAGTACTTC.

This clonotype has more than one count but fewer than ten. J is TRBJ2-1 and V is TRBV7-9; 9 bases line up with TRBD2. From germline, CDR1 is SEHNR and CDR2 FQNEAQ (reference sequence). This CDR3 is 11 amino acids long. Trimming cost V 4 bases and J 16 bases; bases outside gene matches: 5. Here the CDR3 DNA reads TGTGCCAGCAGCTCGGGGACTAGCCATTTCTTC. It yields the protein CASSSGTSHFF. The full variable domain, rest sourced from reference TRBV7-9 and TRBJ2-1, is DTGVSQNPRHKITKRGQNVTFRCDPISEHNRLYWYRQTLGQGPEFLTYFQNEAQLEKSRLLSDRFSAERPKGSFSTLEIQRTEQGDSAMYLCASSSGTSHFFGPGTRLTVL.

Many counts were recorded for this clonotype. The rearrangement joins TRBV29-1 to TRBJ2-2; TRBD2 agrees at 7 bases. CDR3 length: 13 amino acids. Germline V lookup: CDR1 SQVTM, CDR2 ANQGSEA. V lost 5 bases and J lost 3; bases outside the gene matches: 3. The DNA of the CDR3 is TGCAGCGTTTGGCGGGAGCACACCGGGGAGCTGTTTTTT. Its protein is CSVWREHTGELFF.